These 4 T cell receptor beta chains share one sample of origin, sequenced in a study of T cell responses to AZD1222 COVID-19 vaccine. Repertoires were generated with immunoSEQ multiplex PCR, while TCRdb's copy carries only in-frame clones and drops some. The sample includes about 99,000 clones, about nine tenths of them seen just once. Sequenced material: peripheral blood, taken on day 0 of AZD1222 vaccination. The receptors stem from an adult in good health.

This chain links TRBV4-1 with TRBJ2-1; D tentatively fits TRBD1 or TRBD2 (5 bases each). Per the germline V gene, CDR1 is MGHRA and CDR2 is YSYEKL. V was trimmed by 0 bases and J by 2 bases, leaving 11 bases between them. The CDR3 runs 16 residues. CDR3 sequence reads: CASSQEGAGPYNEQFF. CDR3 bases: TGCGCCAGCAGCCAAGAAGGGGCGGGTCCCTACAATGAGCAGTTCTTC.

The chain joins TRBV10-3 to TRBJ1-2; D is unclear. There are 15 residues in the CDR3. The V and J ends lost 2 bases and 0 bases respectively, with 10 bases between them. CDR1 and CDR2 from the germline V gene are ENHRY and SYGVKD. CDR3 loop: CAISEKQRANYGYTF. CDR3 DNA sequence: TGTGCCATCAGTGAGAAGCAGCGAGCTAACTATGGCTACACCTTC.

This chain uses TRBV9 with TRBJ2-7, with a tentative D call TRBD1 (5 bases). The ends were cut back, 1 base at V and 2 bases at J, with 10 bases in the middle. This CDR3 region has 14 residues. Germline CDR1 and CDR2: SGDLS and YYNGEE. In DNA, the CDR3 is TGTGCCAGCAGCGTATCAGGGTCCGCCTACGAGCAGTACTTC. This codes for CASSVSGSAYEQYF. Full variable domain (rest looked up from reference TRBV9 and TRBJ2-7): DSGVTQTPKHLITATGQRVTLRCSPRSGDLSVYWYQQSLDQGLQFLIQYYNGEERAKGNILERFSAQQFPDLHSELNLSSLELGDSALYFCASSVSGSAYEQYFGPGTRLTVT.

The chain has TRBV12-3 or TRBV12-4 and TRBJ1-2; D gene unclear. This CDR3 region has 13 residues. V was trimmed by 7 bases and J by 1 base, leaving 10 bases between them. CDR3 DNA: TGTGCCAGCATGAACGGGGATAACTATGGCTACACCTTC. The encoded protein is CASMNGDNYGYTF.